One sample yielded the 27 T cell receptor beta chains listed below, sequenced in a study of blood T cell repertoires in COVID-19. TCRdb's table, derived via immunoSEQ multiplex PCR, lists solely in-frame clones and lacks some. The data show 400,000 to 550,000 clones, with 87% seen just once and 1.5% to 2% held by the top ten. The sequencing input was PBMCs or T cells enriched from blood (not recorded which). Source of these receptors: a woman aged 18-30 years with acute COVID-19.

CDR3 bases: TGTGCCAGCAGCCAAGATGTCGGCGGGAGTCCCTACGAGCAGTACTTC. This translates into CASSQDVGGSPYEQYF. The chain combines TRBV3-1 (or the pseudogene TRBV3-2) with TRBJ2-7; TRBD2 aligns across 7 bases. Trimming at V came to 0 bases and at J to 2 bases, leaving 7 bases not matched to a gene. The CDR3 spans 16 residues. CDR1 is LGHDT and CDR2 is YNNKEL in the germline V gene (reference sequence).

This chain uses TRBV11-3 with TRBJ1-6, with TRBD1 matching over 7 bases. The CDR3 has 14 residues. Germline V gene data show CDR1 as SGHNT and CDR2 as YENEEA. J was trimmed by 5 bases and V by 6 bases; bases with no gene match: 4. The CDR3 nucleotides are TGTGCCAGCAGTGCGACAGGGAATAATTCACCCCTCCACTTT. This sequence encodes CASSATGNNSPLHF.

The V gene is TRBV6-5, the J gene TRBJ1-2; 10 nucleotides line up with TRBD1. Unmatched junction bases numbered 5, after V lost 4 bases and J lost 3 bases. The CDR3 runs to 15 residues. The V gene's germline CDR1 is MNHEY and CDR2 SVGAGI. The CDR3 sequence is CASSSAGTGDYGYTF. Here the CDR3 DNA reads TGTGCCAGCAGTTCCGCCGGGACAGGGGACTATGGCTACACCTTC.

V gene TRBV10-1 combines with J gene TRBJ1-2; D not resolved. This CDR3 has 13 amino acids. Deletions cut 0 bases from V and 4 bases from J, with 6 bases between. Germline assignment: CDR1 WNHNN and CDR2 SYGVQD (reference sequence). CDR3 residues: CASSESRGYGYTF. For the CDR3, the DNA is TGCGCCAGCAGTGAGTCCCGGGGCTATGGCTACACCTTC.

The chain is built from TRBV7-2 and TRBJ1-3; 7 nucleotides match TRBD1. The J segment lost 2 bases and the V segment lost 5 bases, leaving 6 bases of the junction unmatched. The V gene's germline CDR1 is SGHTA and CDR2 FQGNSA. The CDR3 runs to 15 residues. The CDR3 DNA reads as TGTGCCAGCAGCACCGAGGGGGCGCCTGGAAACACCATATATTTT. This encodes CASSTEGAPGNTIYF.

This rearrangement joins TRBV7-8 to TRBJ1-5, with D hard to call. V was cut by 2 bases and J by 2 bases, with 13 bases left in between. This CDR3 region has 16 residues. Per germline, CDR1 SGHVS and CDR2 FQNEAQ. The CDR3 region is CASSLMNNRGNQPQHF. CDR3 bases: TGTGCCAGCAGCTTAATGAATAACCGGGGCAATCAGCCCCAGCATTTT. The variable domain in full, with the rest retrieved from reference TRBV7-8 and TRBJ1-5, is GAGVSQSPRYKVAKRGQDVALRCDPISGHVSLFWYQQALGQGPEFLTYFQNEAQLDKSGLPSDRFFAERPEGSVSTLKIQRTQQEDSAVYLCASSLMNNRGNQPQHFGDGTRLSIL.

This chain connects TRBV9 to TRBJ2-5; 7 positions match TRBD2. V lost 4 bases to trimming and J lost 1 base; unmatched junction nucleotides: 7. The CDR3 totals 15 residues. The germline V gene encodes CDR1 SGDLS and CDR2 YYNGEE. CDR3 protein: CASSLSPGGQETQYF. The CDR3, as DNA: TGTGCCAGCAGCCTATCCCCGGGGGGCCAAGAGACCCAGTACTTC.

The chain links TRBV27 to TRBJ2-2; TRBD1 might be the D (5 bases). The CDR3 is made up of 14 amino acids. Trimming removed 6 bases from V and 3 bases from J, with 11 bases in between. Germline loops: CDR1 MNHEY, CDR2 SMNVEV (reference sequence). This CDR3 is CASRQGRYTGELFF. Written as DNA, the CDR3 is TGTGCCAGCAGGCAGGGAAGGTACACCGGGGAGCTGTTTTTT.

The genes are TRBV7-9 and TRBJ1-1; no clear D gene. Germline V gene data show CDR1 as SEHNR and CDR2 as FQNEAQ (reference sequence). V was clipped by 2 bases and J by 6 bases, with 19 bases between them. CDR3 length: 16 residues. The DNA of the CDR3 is TGTGCCAGCAGCTTAAGTGGGCTGACTAAATGGCCTGAAGCTTTCTTT. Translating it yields CASSLSGLTKWPEAFF.

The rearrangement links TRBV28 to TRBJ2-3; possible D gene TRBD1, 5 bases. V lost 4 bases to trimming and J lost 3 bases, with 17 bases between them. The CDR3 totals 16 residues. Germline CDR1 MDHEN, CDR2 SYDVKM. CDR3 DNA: TGTGCCAGCAGTTCTAGTTCAGGGCTAGGAACAGATACGCAGTATTTT. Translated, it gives CASSSSSGLGTDTQYF.

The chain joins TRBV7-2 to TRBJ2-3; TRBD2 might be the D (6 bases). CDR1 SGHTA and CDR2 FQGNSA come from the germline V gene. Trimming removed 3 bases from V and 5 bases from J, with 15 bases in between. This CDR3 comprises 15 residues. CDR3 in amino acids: CASSLGLPAGDTQYF. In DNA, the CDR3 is TGTGCCAGCAGCTTGGGACTCCCGGCGGGAGATACGCAGTATTTT.

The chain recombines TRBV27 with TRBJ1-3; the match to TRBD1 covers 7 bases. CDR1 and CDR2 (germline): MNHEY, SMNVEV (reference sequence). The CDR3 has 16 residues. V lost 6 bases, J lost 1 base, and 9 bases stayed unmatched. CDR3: CASRITGTESGNTIYF. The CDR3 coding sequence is TGTGCCAGCAGAATTACCGGGACAGAATCTGGAAACACCATATATTTT.

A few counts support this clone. The CDR3 nucleotides read TGTGCCAGCACTAGAGAATATGGCTACACCTTC. Its translation is CASTREYGYTF. V gene TRBV6-5 combines with J gene TRBJ1-2; D gene uncertain. This CDR3 spans 11 amino acids. V was shortened by 7 bases and J by 5 bases, with 8 bases between the two germline ends. Germline V gene lookup returns CDR1 MNHEY and CDR2 SVGAGI.

The CDR3 reads CASSFGASMRAFF. The DNA for the CDR3 is TGTGCCAGCAGCTTTGGTGCAAGTATGCGAGCTTTCTTT. The V gene is TRBV5-6, the J gene TRBJ1-1; D is unclear. The CDR3 spans 13 residues. The ends were cut back, 2 bases at V and 10 bases at J, with 15 bases in the middle. Germline V lookup: CDR1 SGHDT, CDR2 YYEEEE.

For the CDR3, the DNA is TGTGCCAGCAGTTCCATCGGCGGAGGTGGCGATGAGCAGTTCTTC. It is translated as CASSSIGGGGDEQFF. The V call is TRBV6-5, the J call TRBJ2-1; D is perhaps TRBD2 (5 bases). CDR3 length: 15 residues. CDR1 and CDR2 (germline): MNHEY, SVGAGI. The V end was cut by 4 bases, the J end by 8 bases, with 18 bases between.

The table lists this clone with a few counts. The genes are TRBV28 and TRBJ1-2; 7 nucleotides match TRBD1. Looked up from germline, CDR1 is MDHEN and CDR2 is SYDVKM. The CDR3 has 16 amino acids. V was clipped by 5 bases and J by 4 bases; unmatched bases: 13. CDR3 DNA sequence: TGTGCCAGCAGTAAAACCAACTTACAGGGGAGCTATGGCTACACCTTC. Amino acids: CASSKTNLQGSYGYTF.

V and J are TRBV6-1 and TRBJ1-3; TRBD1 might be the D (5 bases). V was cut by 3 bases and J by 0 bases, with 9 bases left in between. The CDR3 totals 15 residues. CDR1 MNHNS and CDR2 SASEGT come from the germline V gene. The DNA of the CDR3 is TGTGCCAGCAGTGAGGGGGGTCTCTCTGGAAACACCATATATTTT. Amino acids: CASSEGGLSGNTIYF.

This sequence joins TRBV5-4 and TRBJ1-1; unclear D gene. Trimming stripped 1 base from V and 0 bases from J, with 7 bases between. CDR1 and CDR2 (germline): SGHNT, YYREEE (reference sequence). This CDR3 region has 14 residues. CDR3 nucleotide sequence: TGTGCCAGCAGCTTGAGGGAGCTGAACACTGAAGCTTTCTTT. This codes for CASSLRELNTEAFF.

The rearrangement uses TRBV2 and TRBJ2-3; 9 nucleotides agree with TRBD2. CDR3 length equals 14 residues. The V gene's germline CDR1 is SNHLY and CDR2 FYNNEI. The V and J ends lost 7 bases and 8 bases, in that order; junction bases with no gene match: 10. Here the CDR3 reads CASTGSGSFVTQYF. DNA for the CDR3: TGTGCCAGCACTGGTAGCGGGAGTTTTGTTACGCAGTATTTT.

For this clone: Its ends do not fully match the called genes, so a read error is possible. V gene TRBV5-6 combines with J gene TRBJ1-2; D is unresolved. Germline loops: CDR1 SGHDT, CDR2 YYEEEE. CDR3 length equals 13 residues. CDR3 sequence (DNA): TGTGCTAGCAGCTCGACCGACCGGGGTTCCTACACCTTC. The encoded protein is CASSSTDRGSYTF.

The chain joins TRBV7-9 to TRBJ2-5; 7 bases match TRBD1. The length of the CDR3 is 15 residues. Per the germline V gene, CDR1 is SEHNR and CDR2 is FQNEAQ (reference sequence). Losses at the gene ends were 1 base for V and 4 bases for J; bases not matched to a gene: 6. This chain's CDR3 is CASSLGDSRGETQYF. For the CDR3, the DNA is TGTGCCAGCAGCTTAGGGGACAGCCGGGGAGAGACCCAGTACTTC.

CDR3 sequence: CASSLMLGAGGYTF. The CDR3 DNA sequence: TGTGCCAGCAGCCTGATGTTGGGGGCGGGTGGCTACACCTTC. The rearrangement joins TRBV5-5 to TRBJ1-2; D perhaps matches TRBD1 (6 bases). This CDR3 is built from 14 residues. Germline V gene lookup returns CDR1 SGHKS and CDR2 YYEKEE (reference sequence). Trimming took off 4 bases at V and 7 bases at J, with 17 bases between the two ends. The whole variable domain, filled in from reference TRBV5-5 and TRBJ1-2, reads DAGVTQSPTHLIKTRGQQVTLRCSPISGHKSVSWYQQVLGQGPQFIFQYYEKEERGRGNFPDRFSARQFPNYSSELNVNALLLGDSALYLCASSLMLGAGGYTFGSGTRLTVV.

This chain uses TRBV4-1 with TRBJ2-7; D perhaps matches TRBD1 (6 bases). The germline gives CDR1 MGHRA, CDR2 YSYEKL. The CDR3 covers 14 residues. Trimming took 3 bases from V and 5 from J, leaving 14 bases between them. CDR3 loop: CASSHPGHRNEQYF. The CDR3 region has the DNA TGCGCCAGCAGCCACCCGGGACATCGGAACGAGCAGTACTTC.

The CDR3 nucleotides are TGTGCCAGCAGTCCTAAGGGGGCGGGTAATTCACCCCTCCACTTT. Amino acids: CASSPKGAGNSPLHF. This chain joins TRBV28 and TRBJ1-6, with TRBD1 identical over 7 bases. The germline gives CDR1 MDHEN, CDR2 SYDVKM. J was trimmed by 6 bases and V by 5 bases; bases with no gene match: 7. This CDR3 comprises 15 residues.

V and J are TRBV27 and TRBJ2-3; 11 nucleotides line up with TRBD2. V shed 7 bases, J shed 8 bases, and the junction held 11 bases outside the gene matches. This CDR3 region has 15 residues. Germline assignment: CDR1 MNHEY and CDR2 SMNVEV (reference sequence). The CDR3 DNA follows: TGTGCCAGCACCCTGACTAGCGGGAAACATGGTACGCAGTATTTT. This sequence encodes CASTLTSGKHGTQYF.

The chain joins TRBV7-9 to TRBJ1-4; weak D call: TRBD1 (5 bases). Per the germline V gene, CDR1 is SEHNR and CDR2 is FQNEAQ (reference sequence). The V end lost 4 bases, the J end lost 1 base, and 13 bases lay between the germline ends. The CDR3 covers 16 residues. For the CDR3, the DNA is TGTGCCAGCAGCTCGGACATCCGGGTAACTAATGAAAAACTGTTTTTT. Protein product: CASSSDIRVTNEKLFF.

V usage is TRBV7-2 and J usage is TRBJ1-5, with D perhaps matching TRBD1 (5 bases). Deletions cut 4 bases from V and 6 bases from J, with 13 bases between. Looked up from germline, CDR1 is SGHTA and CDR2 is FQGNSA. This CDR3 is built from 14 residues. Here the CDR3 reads CASSSDSPIQPQHF. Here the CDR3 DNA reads TGTGCCAGCAGCTCCGACAGCCCTATTCAGCCCCAGCATTTT. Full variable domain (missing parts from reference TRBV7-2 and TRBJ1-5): GAGVSQSPSNKVTEKGKDVELRCDPISGHTALYWYRQSLGQGLEFLIYFQGNSAPDKSGLPSDRFSAERTGGSVSTLTIQRTQQEDSAVYLCASSSDSPIQPQHFGDGTRLSIL.